The next 26 T cell receptor beta chains were all read from a single sample in a study of cytomegalovirus exposure and HLA in healthy donors. Produced via immunoSEQ multiplex PCR; TCRdb's table is partial and in-frame only. The data hold about 140,000 clones, with approximately 86% observed a single time. Specimen: PBMCs. The receptors shown here come from a woman between 18 and 30 years old in good health and CMV-seropositive.

The V call is TRBV28, the J call TRBJ1-4; 9 nucleotides match TRBD1. There are 15 residues in the CDR3. V shed 5 bases and J 8 bases; nucleotides not matched to a gene: 9. Germline CDR1 is MDHEN and CDR2 is SYDVKM. This chain's CDR3 is CASSIQTGTGEKLFF. DNA for the CDR3: TGTGCCAGCAGTATCCAAACCGGGACAGGGGAAAAACTGTTTTTT.

This sequence joins TRBV27 and TRBJ2-5, with TRBD2 matching over 15 bases. The germline V gene has CDR1 MNHEY and CDR2 SMNVEV (reference sequence). The V and J ends lost 2 bases and 5 bases, in that order; junction bases with no gene match: 9. The CDR3 loop spans 18 amino acids. The CDR3 DNA sequence: TGTGCCAGCAGTTTAGGGACTAGCGGGGGGCCAAGTCGGGAGACCCAGTACTTC. Its translation: CASSLGTSGGPSRETQYF.

This clone was seen once. The chain combines TRBV9 with TRBJ2-3, with D perhaps TRBD2 (5 bases). The CDR3 totals 13 residues. V was cut by 6 bases and J by 2 bases, with 10 bases left in between. Germline V gene sequence: CDR1 SGDLS, CDR2 YYNGEE. The CDR3 nucleotides read TGTGCCAGCAACCGGGGTGACACAGATACGCAGTATTTT. Translating gives CASNRGDTDTQYF.

The chain links TRBV29-1 to TRBJ2-7, with no clear D. CDR1 SQVTM and CDR2 ANQGSEA come from the germline V gene. This CDR3 has 14 amino acids. Trimming stripped 6 bases from V and 9 bases from J, with 24 bases between. DNA of the CDR3: TGCAGCGTACGGCAACTGAGCCGGGTTTCAGTGCAGTACTTC. Translation gives CSVRQLSRVSVQYF.

A single count supports this clone. This chain connects TRBV29-1 to TRBJ2-3; the match to TRBD2 covers 11 bases. V shed 4 bases, J shed 0 bases, and the junction held 9 bases outside the gene matches. CDR1 and CDR2 (germline): SQVTM, ANQGSEA. This CDR3 is built from 17 residues. DNA for the CDR3: TGCAGCGTTGTTGGAGTGGCTAGCGGGGGGAGCACAGATACGCAGTATTTT. It codes for CSVVGVASGGSTDTQYF.

The chain is built from TRBV5-4 and TRBJ1-1; no firm D call. V lost 1 base and J 3 bases, leaving 13 bases between the germline ends. Germline CDR1 SGHNT, CDR2 YYREEE (reference sequence). The CDR3 is 15 residues long. The CDR3: CASSLRIDTYTEAFF. DNA for the CDR3: TGTGCCAGCAGCTTGAGAATTGACACCTACACTGAAGCTTTCTTT.

The sample holds one count of this clone. The chain has TRBV7-2 and TRBJ1-3; 7 nucleotides line up with TRBD1. This CDR3 is built from 17 residues. CDR1 SGHTA and CDR2 FQGNSA come from the germline V gene. J lost 0 bases, V lost 3 bases, and 8 bases had no gene match. CDR3 DNA: TGTGCCAGCAGCTTCCGGTCGACAGGGATCTCTGGAAACACCATATATTTT. The encoded protein is CASSFRSTGISGNTIYF.

This sequence joins TRBV4-2 and TRBJ1-3; no firm D call. The CDR3 sequence is 17 residues long. The ends were cut back, 1 base at V and 1 base at J, with 14 bases in the middle. CDR1 is LGHNA, CDR2 YNFKEQ, per germline. This CDR3 is CASSQGGMSGSGNTIYF. The CDR3 nucleotides are TGTGCCAGCAGCCAAGGAGGGATGTCCGGTTCTGGAAACACCATATATTTT.

The chain has TRBV5-1 and TRBJ1-1; 10 bases match TRBD1. The germline gives CDR1 SGHRS, CDR2 YFSETQ. Trimming removed 4 bases from V and 6 bases from J; junction bases left unmatched: 3. CDR3 length equals 13 residues. The CDR3 nucleotides read TGCGCCAGCAGCCAGGGACAGGGGCCTGAAGCTTTCTTT. It is translated as CASSQGQGPEAFF.

V usage is TRBV4-1 and J usage is TRBJ2-5, with D possibly TRBD2 on 7 matching bases. The V gene lost 3 bases and the J gene lost 5 bases, with 16 bases spanning the gap. Looked up from germline, CDR1 is MGHRA and CDR2 is YSYEKL. The CDR3 length is 15 residues. The CDR3 loop reads CASSQHQGTMETQYF. Here the CDR3 DNA reads TGCGCCAGCAGCCAGCATCAGGGGACTATGGAGACCCAGTACTTC.

The rearrangement uses TRBV28 and TRBJ2-1; D not certain. V was trimmed by 10 bases and J by 5 bases, leaving 18 bases between them. The CDR3 loop spans 14 amino acids. Per germline, CDR1 MDHEN and CDR2 SYDVKM. DNA for the CDR3: TGTGCCACCAGACCGGTTAAAGAAGACAATGAGCAGTTCTTC. It codes for CATRPVKEDNEQFF. Combining the CDR3 with reference TRBV28 and TRBJ2-1 gives the whole variable domain DVKVTQSSRYLVKRTGEKVFLECVQDMDHENMFWYRQDPGLGLRLIYFSYDVKMKEKGDIPEGYSVSREKKERFSLILESASTNQTSMYLCATRPVKEDNEQFFGPGTRLTVL.

This chain links TRBV6-5 with TRBJ1-1; no clear D. CDR1 and CDR2 from the germline V gene are MNHEY and SVGAGI. The germline V and J ends were trimmed by 2 bases and 9 bases, with 10 bases remaining between them. The CDR3 covers 12 residues. The DNA for the CDR3 is TGTGCCAGCAGTTACGGCGCGGGCCAAGCTTTCTTT. Amino acids: CASSYGAGQAFF.

The chain recombines TRBV14 with TRBJ2-4, with D possibly matching TRBD1 (5 bases). Germline values: CDR1 SGHDN, CDR2 FVKESK. CDR3 length: 18 amino acids. V was clipped by 2 bases and J by 6 bases, with 23 bases between them. The chain's CDR3 is CASSQFSKIRGDRNIQYF. Written as DNA, the CDR3 is TGTGCCAGCAGCCAATTCAGTAAAATAAGGGGCGATAGAAACATTCAGTACTTC.

The rearrangement uses TRBV4-3 and TRBJ1-1, with 7 bases lining up with TRBD1. This CDR3 contains 13 residues. J was trimmed by 1 base and V by 8 bases; bases with no gene match: 4. Germline CDR1 is LGHNA and CDR2 is YSLEER. CDR3 loop: CASSGQENTEAFF. CDR3 DNA sequence: TGCGCCAGCTCTGGACAGGAGAACACTGAAGCTTTCTTT.

The chain recombines TRBV5-1 with TRBJ2-7; tentative D call: TRBD2 (5 bases). With 2 bases removed from V and 9 bases from J, the gap between germline ends came to 18 bases. Germline CDR1 reads SGHRS; CDR2 reads YFSETQ. This CDR3 spans 14 amino acids. CDR3 region: CASSLHRGFPPQYF. CDR3 nucleotides: TGCGCCAGCAGCTTACACCGGGGATTTCCACCGCAGTACTTC.

V and J are TRBV7-6 and TRBJ1-5, with a weak D call TRBD1 (5 bases). Trimming left V 2 bases short and J 4 bases short, with 12 bases between. The CDR3 is 15 amino acids. Germline CDR1 reads SGHVS; CDR2 reads FNYEAQ. As DNA, the CDR3 is TGTGCCAGCAGCTTAACAGGCCTAACTAATCAGCCCCAGCATTTT. Translating it yields CASSLTGLTNQPQHF.

This chain joins TRBV6-5 and TRBJ1-1; TRBD1 matches 8 bases. The length of the CDR3 is 14 residues. The germline V gene has CDR1 MNHEY and CDR2 SVGAGI. V gave up 5 bases and J gave up 5 bases; unmatched junction bases: 7. CDR3 sequence (DNA): TGTGCCAGCAGTACAGGGGGTCCGAAAACTGAAGCTTTCTTT. This translates into CASSTGGPKTEAFF.

This chain connects TRBV4-3 to TRBJ1-1; D call uncertain. This CDR3 comprises 15 residues. V lost 1 base and J lost 0, with 9 bases in between. Germline assignment: CDR1 LGHNA and CDR2 YSLEER. Here the CDR3 reads CASSQVVVLNTEAFF. The CDR3 nucleotides are TGCGCCAGCAGCCAAGTTGTAGTATTGAACACTGAAGCTTTCTTT.

The rearrangement joins TRBV25-1 to TRBJ1-2; unclear D gene. Germline V gives CDR1 MGHDK, CDR2 SYGVNS. The CDR3 is made up of 14 amino acids. The ends were cut back, 4 bases at V and 6 bases at J, with 15 bases in the middle. The CDR3 DNA is TGTGCCAGCAGTGGCGCTGAACACGGGAATGGCTACACCTTC. It yields the protein CASSGAEHGNGYTF.

J is TRBJ1-2 and V is TRBV2; 10 nucleotides agree with TRBD1. Germline assignment: CDR1 SNHLY and CDR2 FYNNEI. This CDR3 contains 14 residues. Germline trimming cut 9 bases from V and 6 bases from J; bases unmatched to any gene: 10. The CDR3 here is CASTLTGGADGYTF. The CDR3 bases are TGTGCCAGTACCCTGACAGGGGGCGCGGATGGCTACACCTTC. Looking up the rest from reference TRBV2 and TRBJ1-2 gives the full variable domain: EPEVTQTPSHQVTQMGQEVILRCVPISNHLYFYWYRQILGQKVEFLVSFYNNEISEKSEIFDDQFSVERPDGSNFTLKIRSTKLEDSAMYFCASTLTGGADGYTFGSGTRLTVV.

This chain connects TRBV9 to TRBJ1-1, with D unresolved. The CDR3 is 15 residues long. Between the trimmed V and J ends, which lost 4 bases and 1 base, there was a span of 14 bases. Germline assignment: CDR1 SGDLS and CDR2 YYNGEE. CDR3 nucleotides: TGTGCCAGCAGCCCGAGGGTGAGTGAGAACACTGAAGCTTTCTTT. Its translation: CASSPRVSENTEAFF.

This clone was seen just once. The chain carries TRBV27 and TRBJ2-7; 10 nucleotides align to TRBD1. V gave up 5 bases and J gave up 4 bases; unmatched junction bases: 8. The CDR3 sequence is 15 residues long. Per the germline V gene, CDR1 is MNHEY and CDR2 is SMNVEV (reference sequence). Here the CDR3 reads CASSLRDRGMYEQYF. The CDR3 region has the DNA TGTGCCAGCAGTCTCCGGGACAGGGGTATGTACGAGCAGTACTTC.

The chain employs TRBV19 and TRBJ2-1; 8 bases are a match to TRBD1. The germline V gene has CDR1 LNHDA and CDR2 SQIVND (reference sequence). The V gene end was trimmed by 5 bases and the J gene end by 7 bases; junction bases not matched to a gene: 7. The CDR3 totals 14 residues. The CDR3 DNA follows: TGTGCCAGTAGTTTCGGCAGGGGGCGAAATGAGCAGTTCTTC. Protein: CASSFGRGRNEQFF.

J is TRBJ2-7 and V is TRBV19, with 7 bases aligning to TRBD2. Germline CDR1 LNHDA, CDR2 SQIVND (reference sequence). The CDR3 extends over 17 amino acids. Germline trimming cut 3 bases from V and 3 bases from J; bases unmatched to any gene: 14. The CDR3 sequence: CASSMRGGGSGRYEQYF. CDR3 in DNA: TGTGCCAGTAGTATGAGGGGCGGGGGTAGCGGACGCTACGAGCAGTACTTC.

V usage is TRBV7-2 and J usage is TRBJ2-7; TRBD2 agrees at 14 bases. V lost 5 bases and J lost 0; bases outside the gene matches: 9. The CDR3 runs 18 residues. The germline gives CDR1 SGHTA, CDR2 FQGNSA. The CDR3 DNA follows: TGTGCCAGCAGCCCACGACTAGCGGGGGGGAGGAGCTCCTACGAGCAGTACTTC. Residues: CASSPRLAGGRSSYEQYF.

J is TRBJ1-5 and V is TRBV7-2, with 9 bases aligning to TRBD1. CDR3 length equals 15 residues. Germline V gene sequence: CDR1 SGHTA, CDR2 FQGNSA. The V gene end was trimmed by 4 bases and the J gene end by 4 bases; junction bases not matched to a gene: 5. This CDR3 reads CASSWGQGLNQPQHF. CDR3 in DNA: TGTGCCAGCAGCTGGGGACAGGGCCTGAATCAGCCCCAGCATTTT.